One sample yielded the 28 T cell receptor beta chains listed below, sequenced in a study of memory CD4+ T cells and cytomegalovirus serostatus. Profiled with immunoSEQ multiplex PCR; TCRdb holds only in-frame clones, not every one. The table has tens of thousands of clones, 82% seen once. Single viable CD3+CD4+CD8-CD45RO+ cells were sorted as the memory CD4+ T cells. Input material: memory CD4+ T cells from blood. These receptors all stem from an adult in good health and CMV-seronegative. Some clones in this sample may be carry-over from other donors' samples.

This chain connects TRBV29-1 to TRBJ1-5; 8 nucleotides line up with TRBD1. Trimming at V came to 7 bases and at J to 4 bases, leaving 6 bases not matched to a gene. Germline CDR1 is SQVTM and CDR2 is ANQGSEA. The CDR3 is made up of 13 amino acids. CDR3 amino acids: CSAGQGTNQPQHF. The CDR3 coding sequence is TGCAGCGCCGGACAGGGCACGAATCAGCCCCAGCATTTT.

This chain uses TRBV2 with TRBJ1-5; D remains ambiguous. Trimming shortened V by 6 bases and J by 2 bases, and 8 bases separated the two germline ends. Germline CDR1 is SNHLY and CDR2 is FYNNEI. The CDR3 covers 13 residues. The CDR3 nucleotides are TGTGCCAGCAGCGACGGGGGCAATCAGCCCCAGCATTTT. Translation gives CASSDGGNQPQHF.

The chain couples TRBV28 to TRBJ2-3; 10 positions match TRBD1. J gave up 3 bases and V 4 bases, and 19 bases lay outside the gene matches. Per germline, CDR1 MDHEN and CDR2 SYDVKM. The CDR3 spans 20 residues. CDR3 coding DNA: TGTGCCAGCAGTTACCGAGGGAGGGACAGGGGATTATCACGGACAGATACGCAGTATTTT. This gives the protein CASSYRGRDRGLSRTDTQYF.

V gene TRBV5-1 combines with J gene TRBJ1-1, with D possibly TRBD1 on 6 matching bases. The CDR3 sequence is 13 residues long. Trimming stripped 4 bases from V and 7 bases from J, with 14 bases between. Germline loops: CDR1 SGHRS, CDR2 YFSETQ. CDR3 residues: CASSLGTLDEAFF. CDR3 DNA sequence: TGCGCCAGCAGCCTTGGGACACTAGATGAAGCTTTCTTT. Full variable domain (rest looked up from reference TRBV5-1 and TRBJ1-1): KAGVTQTPRYLIKTRGQQVTLSCSPISGHRSVSWYQQTPGQGLQFLFEYFSETQRNKGNFPGRFSGRQFSNSRSEMNVSTLELGDSALYLCASSLGTLDEAFFGQGTRLTVV.

The genes are TRBV6-5 and TRBJ1-1; D is uncertain. V was shortened by 0 bases and J by 4 bases, with 3 bases between the two germline ends. From germline, CDR1 is MNHEY and CDR2 SVGAGI. The CDR3 covers 12 residues. As DNA, the CDR3 is TGTGCCAGCAGTTACTCGAGCACTGAAGCTTTCTTT. Amino acid sequence: CASSYSSTEAFF.

This clone showed up just once. The chain joins TRBV4-2 to TRBJ2-7; no clear D. CDR1 is LGHNA, CDR2 YNFKEQ, per germline. The CDR3 covers 15 residues. Trimming removed 2 bases from V and 0 bases from J, with 11 bases in between. The CDR3 coding sequence is TGTGCCAGCAGCCAATTGGCCTTTGACTCCTACGAGCAGTACTTC. Its protein product is CASSQLAFDSYEQYF.

This clone occurred once. The chain joins TRBV9 to TRBJ1-1, with 7 nucleotides matching TRBD1. The CDR3 is made up of 14 amino acids. Per the germline V gene, CDR1 is SGDLS and CDR2 is YYNGEE. The J segment lost 7 bases and the V segment lost 4 bases, leaving 10 bases of the junction unmatched. CDR3 bases: TGTGCCAGCAGCCCCTCGGGACAGCAATATGAAGCTTTCTTT. It is translated as CASSPSGQQYEAFF.

This sequence joins TRBV7-9 and TRBJ2-5, with TRBD2 matching 8 bases. Per the germline V gene, CDR1 is SEHNR and CDR2 is FQNEAQ (reference sequence). J gave up 5 bases and V 3 bases, and 8 bases lay outside the gene matches. This CDR3 is 15 amino acids long. CDR3 sequence (DNA): TGTGCCAGCAGCTTGGGAGCGGGAGCGGGGGAGACCCAGTACTTC. Amino acid sequence: CASSLGAGAGETQYF.

This clone was recorded once. The V gene is TRBV5-4, the J gene TRBJ2-7; 8 bases map to TRBD1. V dropped 0 bases and J dropped 2; count of bases not matched to a gene: 4. CDR3 length: 15 amino acids. Germline V gives CDR1 SGHNT, CDR2 YYREEE (reference sequence). The CDR3 DNA reads as TGTGCCAGCAGCTTGGAGCCGGGACAGGCCTACGAGCAGTACTTC. Protein: CASSLEPGQAYEQYF. Filled out from reference TRBV5-4 and TRBJ2-7, the complete variable domain reads ETGVTQSPTHLIKTRGQQVTLRCSSQSGHNTVSWYQQALGQGPQFIFQYYREEENGRGNFPPRFSGLQFPNYSSELNVNALELDDSALYLCASSLEPGQAYEQYFGPGTRLTVT.

This sequence joins TRBV28 and TRBJ2-7; TRBD1 matches 7 bases. Germline CDR1 and CDR2: MDHEN and SYDVKM. The CDR3 covers 13 residues. V lost 8 bases, J lost 0 bases, and 4 bases stayed unmatched. The CDR3 nucleotides are TGTGCCAGCCAGCCAGGGGGCTCCTACGAGCAGTACTTC. This codes for CASQPGGSYEQYF.

The chain employs TRBV4-3 and TRBJ2-7; D gene ambiguous. Germline CDR1 LGHNA, CDR2 YSLEER. Trimming shortened V by 0 bases and J by 2 bases, and 8 bases separated the two germline ends. The CDR3 sequence is 14 residues long. This CDR3 is CASSQDSRPYEQYF. The CDR3 region has the DNA TGCGCCAGCAGCCAAGACTCACGACCCTACGAGCAGTACTTC.

This clone appeared a single time. The same CDR3 arises from other DNA sequences in this sample as well. This chain links TRBV29-1 with TRBJ2-7, with TRBD2 matching 9 bases. The germline V gene has CDR1 SQVTM and CDR2 ANQGSEA. The CDR3 runs 12 residues. CDR3 region: CSARSGGGEQYF. The DNA of the CDR3 is TGCAGTGCCCGTAGCGGGGGCGGCGAGCAGTACTTC.

In the case of this clone: The germline gene is not matched at one end of the junction; a read error may be the cause. The chain uses TRBV7-7 and TRBJ2-1; TRBD2 matches 13 bases. This CDR3 contains 15 residues. Germline CDR1 is SSHAT and CDR2 is FNYEAQ (reference sequence). Here the CDR3 DNA reads TGTGCTAGCAGTTCCCGGACTAGCGGGAGCCATGAGCAGTTCTTC. Translating it yields CASSSRTSGSHEQFF.

This clone was observed once. The V gene is TRBV7-9, the J gene TRBJ2-3; TRBD2 agrees at 9 bases. J lost 4 bases, V lost 7 bases, and 9 bases had no gene match. The CDR3 runs to 15 residues. Germline-derived CDR1 and CDR2 are SEHNR and FQNEAQ (reference sequence). The chain's CDR3 is CASKGGSGSADTQYF. CDR3 DNA: TGTGCCAGCAAGGGGGGTAGCGGGAGTGCAGATACGCAGTATTTT.

The chain recombines TRBV9 with TRBJ2-5, with D hard to call. The CDR3 is made up of 15 amino acids. The V end lost 0 bases, the J end lost 5 bases, and 14 bases lay between the germline ends. Germline CDR1 is SGDLS and CDR2 is YYNGEE. The CDR3 spells CASSVGGQEYETQYF. The CDR3 DNA is TGTGCCAGCAGCGTAGGGGGTCAGGAGTACGAGACCCAGTACTTC.

V gene TRBV28 combines with J gene TRBJ2-4; 9 nucleotides align to TRBD2. Trimming took 6 bases from V and 5 from J; bases not matched to a gene: 11. The CDR3 spans 16 residues. The germline gives CDR1 MDHEN, CDR2 SYDVKM. For the CDR3, the DNA is TGTGCCAGCAGGGCTGGCGGGAGGGCGTGGGAAAACATTCAGTACTTC. Translated, it gives CASRAGGRAWENIQYF.

The gene calls are TRBV9 and TRBJ1-2; D call uncertain. This CDR3 contains 13 residues. CDR1 is SGDLS, CDR2 YYNGEE, per germline. The V gene lost 2 bases and the J gene lost 8 bases, with 13 bases spanning the gap. CDR3 sequence: CASSVDGRSGYTF. Here the CDR3 DNA reads TGTGCCAGCAGCGTTGATGGGCGCTCGGGCTACACCTTC.

This clone was counted between two and nine times. V gene TRBV30 combines with J gene TRBJ1-5; maybe TRBD1 (5 bases). The germline CDR1 and CDR2 sequences are GTSNPN and SVGIG (reference sequence). This CDR3 contains 14 residues. V lost 0 bases and J 6 bases, leaving 12 bases between the germline ends. CDR3 sequence (DNA): TGTGCCTGGAGTGTGGGGGGGTTGGGTCAGCCCCAGCATTTT. It translates to CAWSVGGLGQPQHF.

The chain links TRBV6-1 to TRBJ2-7; D tentatively reads TRBD1 or TRBD2 (5 bases each). CDR1 MNHNS and CDR2 SASEGT come from the germline V gene. V dropped 0 bases and J dropped 6 bases, with 18 bases sitting between them. The CDR3 runs 16 residues. In DNA form, the CDR3 reads TGTGCCAGCAGTGAAGCGGTCGGGACCAACCGGTTCGAGCAGTACTTC. Its protein product is CASSEAVGTNRFEQYF.

This clone was found once. This chain links TRBV29-1 with TRBJ2-2, with a possible D match to TRBD2 (6 bases). This CDR3 has 15 residues. The germline gives CDR1 SQVTM, CDR2 ANQGSEA. The V end lost 4 bases, the J end lost 5 bases, and 17 bases lay between the germline ends. DNA for the CDR3: TGCAGCGTTGGCGGCGGGACCACGGGAACCGGGGAGCTGTTTTTT. Amino acids: CSVGGGTTGTGELFF.

The J gene is TRBJ1-2, the V gene TRBV28; 8 bases are a match to TRBD1. This CDR3 spans 13 amino acids. CDR1 MDHEN and CDR2 SYDVKM come from the germline V gene. After removal of 5 bases from V and 8 bases from J, the junction contained 7 bases not matched to a gene. CDR3 residues: CASSPDRVRGYTF. The CDR3 coding sequence is TGTGCCAGCAGTCCGGACAGGGTGCGAGGCTACACCTTC.

This clone was picked up one time. CDR3 in amino acids: CASSLSPEETQYF. The CDR3 bases are TGTGCCAGCAGCTTATCGCCTGAGGAGACCCAGTACTTC. This rearrangement joins TRBV7-9 to TRBJ2-5; D not resolved. The germline V gene has CDR1 SEHNR and CDR2 FQNEAQ (reference sequence). This CDR3 contains 13 residues. V lost 2 bases and J lost 5, with 9 bases in between.

This clone was counted once. V usage is TRBV6-4 and J usage is TRBJ2-7; 7 positions match TRBD2. V lost 2 bases, J lost 2 bases, and 6 bases stayed unmatched. From germline, CDR1 is MRHNA and CDR2 SNTAGT. The CDR3 consists of 15 residues. The CDR3 DNA follows: TGTGCCAGCAGTGACCCAAGGGAGGGCCCCTACGAGCAGTACTTC. It translates to CASSDPREGPYEQYF.

The gene calls are TRBV7-2 and TRBJ2-3; 11 bases are a match to TRBD2. The V segment lost 2 bases and the J segment 4 bases; nucleotides outside the gene matches: 2. Germline loops: CDR1 SGHTA, CDR2 FQGNSA. This CDR3 region has 15 residues. CDR3 protein: CASSLTSGRSDTQYF. As DNA, the CDR3 is TGTGCCAGCAGCTTAACTAGCGGGAGATCAGATACGCAGTATTTT.

The chain links TRBV19 to TRBJ1-5; D might be TRBD1 (5 bases). Germline V lookup: CDR1 LNHDA, CDR2 SQIVND (reference sequence). This CDR3 has 15 amino acids. V lost 5 bases and J lost 1, with 12 bases in between. The CDR3 DNA is TGTGCCAGTAGTTCCCAGGGTGGAAGCAATCAGCCCCAGCATTTT. Its translation: CASSSQGGSNQPQHF.

The chain recombines TRBV28 with TRBJ2-3; D call uncertain. Trimming took off 3 bases at V and 0 bases at J, with 10 bases between the two ends. Germline-derived CDR1 and CDR2 are MDHEN and SYDVKM. CDR3 length equals 15 residues. CDR3 protein: CASSLPSPSTDTQYF. The CDR3 nucleotides read TGTGCCAGCAGTTTGCCTAGTCCGAGCACAGATACGCAGTATTTT.

CDR3 sequence (DNA): TGTGCCAGCAGCTTGGTAGGACAAGAGACCCAGTACTTC. It is translated as CASSLVGQETQYF. The chain combines TRBV5-6 with TRBJ2-5; D gene uncertain. CDR1 and CDR2 (germline): SGHDT, YYEEEE. CDR3 length equals 13 residues. V gave up 0 bases and J gave up 2 bases, with 5 bases separating them.

This clone occurred a few times. The same CDR3 also results from other DNA sequences found in this sample. The CDR3 coding sequence is TGTGCCAGTAGTATTTTCTCCGGGGAGCTGTTTTTT. It yields the protein CASSIFSGELFF. The chain links TRBV19 to TRBJ2-2; D gene unclear. Germline V gene data show CDR1 as LNHDA and CDR2 as SQIVND (reference sequence). V dropped 3 bases and J dropped 6 bases, with 5 bases sitting between them. The CDR3 length is 12 residues.